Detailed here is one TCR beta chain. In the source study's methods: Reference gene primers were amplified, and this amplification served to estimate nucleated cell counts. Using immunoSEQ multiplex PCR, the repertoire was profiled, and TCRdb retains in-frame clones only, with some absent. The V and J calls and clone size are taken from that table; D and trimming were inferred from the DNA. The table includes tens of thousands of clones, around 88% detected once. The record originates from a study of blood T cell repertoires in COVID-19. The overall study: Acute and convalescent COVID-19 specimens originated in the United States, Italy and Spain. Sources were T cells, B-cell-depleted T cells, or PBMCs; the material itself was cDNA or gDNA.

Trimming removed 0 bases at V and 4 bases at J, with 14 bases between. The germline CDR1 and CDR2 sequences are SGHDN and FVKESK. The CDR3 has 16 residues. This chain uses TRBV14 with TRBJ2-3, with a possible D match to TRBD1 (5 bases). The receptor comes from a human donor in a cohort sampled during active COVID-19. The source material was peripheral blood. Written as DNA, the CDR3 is TGTGCCAGCAGCCAAGAGCGGACACTACGAGCAGATACGCAGTATTTT. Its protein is CASSQERTLRADTQYF.